Listed below are T cell receptor beta chains from one sample, sequenced in a study of cytomegalovirus exposure and HLA in healthy donors. The repertoire was sequenced with immunoSEQ multiplex PCR; TCRdb's copy has only in-frame clones and lacks some. The sample lists approximately 140,000 clones; 55% to 70% were seen once. Material for sequencing was PBMCs. The receptors stem from a woman between 55 and 75 years old in good health and CMV-seropositive. CDR3s include the opening cysteine and the closing phenylalanine or tryptophan. A D gene is named only where the DNA matches it firmly. Size is omitted from some rows. Given values are once, few, many or a class for expanded clones.

CDR3 DNA: TGTGCCAGCAGCATAGGGACAGCTAGCACAGATACGCAGTATTTT
CDR3 protein: CASSIGTASTDTQYF
clone size: NA
V gene: TRBV7-7
D gene: TRBD1
J gene: TRBJ2-3

CDR3 DNA: TGTGCCAGCAGCTTAGTAATTGCGGGAGGGTCCTACGAGCAGTACTTC
CDR3 protein: CASSLVIAGGSYEQYF
clone size: NA
V gene: TRBV11-2
D gene: TRBD2
J gene: TRBJ2-7

CDR3 DNA: TGTGCCAGCAGCTTAAACAGGGGGGTTGGCTACACCTTC
CDR3 protein: CASSLNRGVGYTF
clone size: NA
V gene: TRBV7-3
D gene: TRBD1
J gene: TRBJ1-2

CDR3 DNA: TGTGCCAGCTCACCACTGACGGGGAACACTGAAGCTTTCTTT
CDR3 protein: CASSPLTGNTEAFF
clone size: NA
V gene: TRBV18
D gene: NA
J gene: TRBJ1-1

CDR3 DNA: TGTGCCAGCAGCTTATCAGGGCAGCAAGAGACCCAGTACTTC
CDR3 protein: CASSLSGQQETQYF
clone size: NA
V gene: TRBV7-9
D gene: NA
J gene: TRBJ2-5

CDR3 DNA: TGTGCCAGCAGCTTGACCACAGGGGGCGATGGCTACACCTTC
CDR3 protein: CASSLTTGGDGYTF
clone size: NA
V gene: TRBV7-3
D gene: TRBD1
J gene: TRBJ1-2

CDR3 DNA: TGTGCCAGCAGCTTGGACCGGGACAGTAAGAGCTCCTACGAGCAGTACTTC
CDR3 protein: CASSLDRDSKSSYEQYF
clone size: NA
V gene: TRBV5-8
D gene: TRBD1
J gene: TRBJ2-7

CDR3 DNA: TGTGCCAGCAGCAACCGACAGGGTCGCCCCGCTGAAGCTTTCTTT
CDR3 protein: CASSNRQGRPAEAFF
clone size: few
V gene: TRBV7-8
D gene: TRBD1
J gene: TRBJ1-1

CDR3 DNA: TGTGCCAGCACCTCTATTTTGGAGCAGTACTTC
CDR3 protein: CASTSILEQYF
clone size: NA
V gene: TRBV28
D gene: NA
J gene: TRBJ2-7

CDR3 DNA: TGTGCCAGCAGCTATAACAGGGGGCCCGCAGATACGCAGTATTTT
CDR3 protein: CASSYNRGPADTQYF
clone size: NA
V gene: TRBV11-2
D gene: TRBD1
J gene: TRBJ2-3

CDR3 DNA: TGTGCCAGCAGTTTATGGTCTAGCGGGAGGATGAATGAGCAGTTCTTC
CDR3 protein: CASSLWSSGRMNEQFF
clone size: NA
V gene: TRBV28
D gene: TRBD2
J gene: TRBJ2-1